The 8 T cell receptor beta chains reported below all come from one sample, sequenced in a study of blood T cell repertoires in COVID-19. Only in-frame clones appear in the TCRdb table, and some are missing; sequencing was by immunoSEQ multiplex PCR. Altogether around 500,000 clones are present, around 85% being singletons, with the ten largest covering 3.2%. Sample: peripheral blood. Receptors originate from a human donor in a cohort sampled during active COVID-19.

The J gene is TRBJ2-1, the V gene TRBV6-6; 9 bases map to TRBD2. Germline CDR1 reads MNHNY; CDR2 reads SVGAGI (reference sequence). The length of the CDR3 is 16 residues. After removal of 7 bases from V and 6 bases from J, the junction contained 13 bases not matched to a gene. The chain's CDR3 is CASILTPSGIVNEQFF. CDR3 bases: TGTGCCAGCATCCTTACCCCTAGCGGGATAGTCAATGAGCAGTTCTTC.

The V call is TRBV7-2, the J call TRBJ2-7, with D tentatively TRBD2 (5 bases). There are 14 residues in the CDR3. Germline V CDR1 and CDR2: SGHTA, FQGNSA. Between the trimmed V and J ends, which lost 1 base and 2 bases, there was a span of 9 bases. The CDR3, as DNA: TGTGCCAGCAGCTTAGGCGGGTCCCCCTACGAGCAGTACTTC. It encodes CASSLGGSPYEQYF.

The chain carries TRBV30 and TRBJ2-7, with TRBD1 matching 7 bases. Germline CDR1 and CDR2: GTSNPN and SVGIG (reference sequence). The CDR3 length is 14 residues. J gave up 5 bases and V 5 bases, and 12 bases lay outside the gene matches. CDR3 sequence (DNA): TGTGCCTGGTCCGTAAGGCAGGGGGTAGACGAGCAGTACTTC. Its translation: CAWSVRQGVDEQYF.

With respect to this clone: Other DNA sequences in this sample translate to the same CDR3. The chain combines TRBV9 with TRBJ2-1; 7 nucleotides match TRBD2. The germline V gene has CDR1 SGDLS and CDR2 YYNGEE. The CDR3 runs 15 residues. V gave up 0 bases and J gave up 3 bases; unmatched junction bases: 3. The CDR3 loop is CASSVDSGFYNEQFF. CDR3 in DNA: TGTGCCAGCAGCGTAGATAGCGGGTTCTACAATGAGCAGTTCTTC.

This chain joins TRBV25-1 and TRBJ2-2; D is undetermined. The germline CDR1 and CDR2 sequences are MGHDK and SYGVNS. The CDR3 runs 15 residues. The V gene lost 2 bases and the J gene lost 4 bases, with 11 bases spanning the gap. The CDR3: CASSETKSSTGELFF. CDR3 in DNA: TGTGCCAGCAGTGAAACTAAATCGAGCACCGGGGAGCTGTTTTTT.

The V gene is TRBV5-1, the J gene TRBJ2-1; 10 nucleotides line up with TRBD2. Trimming removed 2 bases from V and 6 bases from J; junction bases left unmatched: 5. Germline values: CDR1 SGHRS, CDR2 YFSETQ. The CDR3 totals 15 residues. The CDR3, as DNA: TGCGCCAGCAGCTTCCTAGCGGGAGATGGCAATGAGCAGTTCTTC. Translated, it gives CASSFLAGDGNEQFF.

In DNA form, the CDR3 reads TGTGCCATCGCCCGGACAGGGGGAACAGATACGCAGTATTTT. The encoded protein is CAIARTGGTDTQYF. The chain joins TRBV10-3 to TRBJ2-3; 10 bases agree with TRBD1. J lost 3 bases, V lost 8 bases, and 5 bases had no gene match. The CDR3 length is 14 residues. Per germline, CDR1 ENHRY and CDR2 SYGVKD.

As DNA, the CDR3 is TGTGCCAGTAGTCCGGGGGGCACCGGGGCCAACGTCCTGACTTTC. As protein: CASSPGGTGANVLTF. V and J are TRBV19 and TRBJ2-6, with D maybe TRBD2 (7 bases). Germline CDR1 and CDR2: LNHDA and SQIVND (reference sequence). Trimming stripped 5 bases from V and 4 bases from J, with 12 bases between. This CDR3 has 15 residues.